The entry below describes one TCR beta chain. The sample comes from a study of blood T cell repertoires in COVID-19. Study background: T cells, B-cell-depleted T cells, or PBMCs provided the cDNA or gDNA that served as material.

Authors' processing steps: Nucleated cell number was recorded as an estimate derived from reference gene primer amplification. Libraries were prepared by immunoSEQ multiplex PCR; TCRdb keeps only in-frame clonotypes and omits some of them. That table furnishes V, J and clone size, whereas the DNA furnished D and trimming. The sample has about 220,000 clones; around 84% are singletons. The clonotype comes from a human donor in a cohort sampled during active COVID-19. The sequencing sample was made of peripheral blood.

The CDR3 DNA sequence: TGTGCCAGCAGTCCCCCGGGACAGGGGAATTACGAGCAGTACTTC. Protein sequence: CASSPPGQGNYEQYF. The rearrangement joins TRBV28 to TRBJ2-7; 10 nucleotides match TRBD1. The CDR3 contains 15 residues. V shed 5 bases, J shed 4 bases, and the junction held 8 bases outside the gene matches. Germline-derived CDR1 and CDR2 are MDHEN and SYDVKM.